These 16 T cell receptor beta chains share one sample of origin, sequenced in a study of blood T cell repertoires in COVID-19. Here immunoSEQ multiplex PCR was the method, and the copy in TCRdb shows in-frame clones only, minus some. Of approximately 70,000 clones in the sample, approximately 79% are singletons; the top ten hold approximately 6%. Sequencing was performed on peripheral blood. The source is a woman aged 55-69 years with acute or convalescent COVID-19.

There are many counts of this clone. The V gene is TRBV19, the J gene TRBJ2-7, with 11 nucleotides matching TRBD1. The J segment lost 9 bases and the V segment lost 6 bases, leaving 7 bases of the junction unmatched. The length of the CDR3 is 13 residues. Germline assignment: CDR1 LNHDA and CDR2 SQIVND (reference sequence). CDR3 region: CASSSGQGARQYF. DNA of the CDR3: TGTGCCAGTAGCTCCGGACAGGGGGCGAGGCAGTACTTC.

The rearrangement links TRBV10-3 to TRBJ1-6; no firm D call. The germline V and J ends were trimmed by 3 bases and 13 bases, with 19 bases remaining between them. Germline values: CDR1 ENHRY, CDR2 SYGVKD. The CDR3 covers 15 residues. The CDR3 loop reads CAISEDGGQAGPLHF. The DNA for the CDR3 is TGTGCCATCAGTGAAGATGGTGGGCAGGCAGGCCCCCTCCACTTT.

The genes are TRBV7-9 and TRBJ2-5, with TRBD2 identical over 10 bases. The V gene end was trimmed by 5 bases and the J gene end by 3 bases; junction bases not matched to a gene: 9. From germline, CDR1 is SEHNR and CDR2 FQNEAQ (reference sequence). The CDR3 covers 16 residues. The CDR3 reads CASSRGGLAAKETQYF. DNA for the CDR3: TGTGCCAGCAGCAGGGGAGGACTAGCGGCGAAAGAGACCCAGTACTTC.

The chain joins TRBV7-8 to TRBJ2-1; 7 bases are a match to TRBD1. From germline, CDR1 is SGHVS and CDR2 FQNEAQ. This CDR3 has 13 residues. The junction had 5 bases not matched to a gene; V was cut back by 4 bases and J by 8 bases. CDR3 bases: TGTGCCAGCAGCTACGACAGGGAAGATGAGCAGTTCTTC. Its protein product is CASSYDREDEQFF.

This clone was counted between two and nine times. V and J are TRBV27 and TRBJ1-5; 8 bases are shared with TRBD1. The CDR3 contains 14 residues. Per the germline V gene, CDR1 is MNHEY and CDR2 is SMNVEV (reference sequence). Unmatched junction bases numbered 5, after V lost 5 bases and J lost 5 bases. This chain's CDR3 is CASSNDRGHQPQHF. Here the CDR3 DNA reads TGTGCCAGCAGTAACGACAGGGGCCATCAGCCCCAGCATTTT.

V and J are TRBV2 and TRBJ1-1; D gene ambiguous. The CDR3 spans 15 residues. The V gene lost 3 bases and the J gene lost 1 base, with 12 bases spanning the gap. The V gene's germline CDR1 is SNHLY and CDR2 FYNNEI. For the CDR3, the DNA is TGTGCCAGCAGTGATCGGGGAATCGGGAACACTGAAGCTTTCTTT. Residues: CASSDRGIGNTEAFF. The whole variable domain, filled in from reference TRBV2 and TRBJ1-1, reads EPEVTQTPSHQVTQMGQEVILRCVPISNHLYFYWYRQILGQKVEFLVSFYNNEISEKSEIFDDQFSVERPDGSNFTLKIRSTKLEDSAMYFCASSDRGIGNTEAFFGQGTRLTVV.

The V and J genes are TRBV5-1 and TRBJ1-1; D remains ambiguous. This CDR3 is built from 11 residues. The V gene's germline CDR1 is SGHRS and CDR2 YFSETQ. The V end was cut by 2 bases, the J end by 4 bases, with 3 bases between. This CDR3 reads CASSFGTEAFF. In DNA form, the CDR3 reads TGCGCCAGCAGCTTCGGCACTGAAGCTTTCTTT.

This clone has more than one count but fewer than ten. V usage is TRBV4-2 and J usage is TRBJ1-5, with 10 bases fitting TRBD1. The CDR3 sequence is 16 residues long. V was pared by 0 bases and J by 5 bases, with 4 bases of the junction left unmatched. Germline V lookup: CDR1 LGHNA, CDR2 YNFKEQ. The CDR3 sequence is CASSQETGQGYQPQHF. DNA for the CDR3: TGTGCCAGCAGCCAAGAAACGGGACAGGGGTATCAGCCCCAGCATTTT.

The genes are TRBV9 and TRBJ1-2; D is unresolved. Germline V gene sequence: CDR1 SGDLS, CDR2 YYNGEE. The CDR3 sequence is 12 residues long. The V gene lost 3 bases and the J gene lost 10 bases, with 13 bases spanning the gap. The CDR3 DNA reads TGTGCCAGCAGCGCCCGGGAAATAGACTACACCTTC. Translating it yields CASSAREIDYTF.

The rearrangement joins TRBV7-2 to TRBJ2-5, with a possible D match to TRBD1 (6 bases). The CDR3 has 14 amino acids. The ends were cut back, 5 bases at V and 5 bases at J, with 15 bases in the middle. CDR1 SGHTA and CDR2 FQGNSA come from the germline V gene. The CDR3 region has the DNA TGTGCCAGCAGCGTCACAGGGAGTGGGGAGACCCAGTACTTC. This gives the protein CASSVTGSGETQYF.

The chain couples TRBV9 to TRBJ2-3; the match to TRBD2 covers 12 bases. The junction had 12 bases not matched to a gene; V was cut back by 4 bases and J by 6 bases. The germline CDR1 and CDR2 sequences are SGDLS and YYNGEE. The CDR3 is made up of 17 amino acids. For the CDR3, the DNA is TGTGCCAGCAGCCCGGGACTAGCGGGCCCCGTGGGGGATACGCAGTATTTT. Its protein is CASSPGLAGPVGDTQYF.

The rearrangement uses TRBV7-8 and TRBJ1-3, with no clear D. With 4 bases removed from V and 2 bases from J, the gap between germline ends came to 9 bases. Germline V gene lookup returns CDR1 SGHVS and CDR2 FQNEAQ. The CDR3 extends over 14 amino acids. DNA for the CDR3: TGTGCCAGCAGCTCGTCCCAGGCTGGAAACACCATATATTTT. Its translation: CASSSSQAGNTIYF.

This chain uses TRBV7-2 with TRBJ2-7; 7 bases match TRBD2. CDR3 length: 12 amino acids. The V segment lost 5 bases and the J segment 6 bases; nucleotides outside the gene matches: 4. Germline values: CDR1 SGHTA, CDR2 FQGNSA. The CDR3 coding sequence is TGTGCCAGCAGCCGGCCGGGAGGCGAGCAGTACTTC. Translated, it gives CASSRPGGEQYF.

On this clone: The junction departs from the called germline gene at one end, perhaps through a read error. The V gene is TRBV5-8, the J gene TRBJ1-2; weak D call: TRBD1 (5 bases). CDR3 length equals 14 residues. The germline gives CDR1 SGHTS, CDR2 YDEGEE. Here the CDR3 DNA reads TGTGCCAGCAGCTTGGGGTTCCCAGGGTCGGCCTCCTCCTTC. The encoded protein is CASSLGFPGSASSF.

J is TRBJ2-3 and V is TRBV2, with 7 bases matching TRBD1. The CDR3 consists of 14 residues. From germline, CDR1 is SNHLY and CDR2 FYNNEI. With V trimmed by 4 bases and J by 3 bases, 4 bases remained unmatched. For the CDR3, the DNA is TGTGCCAGCAGTGCACAGGGGTGGACAGATACGCAGTATTTT. It specifies CASSAQGWTDTQYF. Filled out from reference TRBV2 and TRBJ2-3, the complete variable domain reads EPEVTQTPSHQVTQMGQEVILRCVPISNHLYFYWYRQILGQKVEFLVSFYNNEISEKSEIFDDQFSVERPDGSNFTLKIRSTKLEDSAMYFCASSAQGWTDTQYFGPGTRLTVL.

The rearrangement joins TRBV7-8 to TRBJ2-2; 7 bases align to TRBD1. J gave up 4 bases and V 0 bases, and 5 bases lay outside the gene matches. Germline V gene sequence: CDR1 SGHVS, CDR2 FQNEAQ. This CDR3 has 16 residues. DNA for the CDR3: TGTGCCAGCAGCTTAGCGCAATGGACAGGCACCGGGGAGCTGTTTTTT. Translation gives CASSLAQWTGTGELFF.